Each of the 19 T cell receptor beta chains below was sequenced from the same sample in a study of T cell repertoires in cytomegalovirus infection. TCRdb called the reads again in MiXCR, with one record for every CDR3 protein. Of some 180,000 distinct CDR3 sequences in the sample, around 20% are singletons; the top ten hold under 3.5%. Sequencing was performed on PBMCs. Every receptor here comes from a human donor in good health (CMV status not recorded). Some clones in this sample may be carry-over from other donors' samples.

Regarding this clonotype: The CDR3 carries no conserved terminal phenylalanine or tryptophan, so it likely arises from a read error. The V gene is TRBV7-4, the J gene TRBJ1-4, with D possibly TRBD1 on 6 matching bases. The germline gives CDR1 SGHVT, CDR2 SQSDAQ. This CDR3 has 15 amino acids. Trimming took 2 bases from V and 6 from J, leaving 13 bases between them. As DNA, the CDR3 is TGTGCCAGCAGCTTATTTGGGGGCGTGGATGAAAAACTGTTTCTT. It codes for CASSLFGGVDEKLFL.

This chain uses TRBV7-2 with TRBJ2-2, with D possibly matching TRBD1 (6 bases). This CDR3 spans 13 amino acids. Germline V CDR1 and CDR2: SGHTA, FQGNSA. Between the trimmed V and J ends, which lost 8 bases and 5 bases, there was a span of 12 bases. CDR3 loop: CASGSQGTGELFF. Written as DNA, the CDR3 is TGTGCCAGCGGCTCACAGGGAACCGGGGAGCTGTTTTTT.

This clonotype was seen a handful of times. J is TRBJ1-1 and V is TRBV29-1; D not certain. The CDR3 is 13 amino acids. Germline CDR1 and CDR2: SQVTM and ANQGSEA. V was shortened by 8 bases and J by 1 base, with 14 bases between the two germline ends. The CDR3 here is CSQTRTQNTEAFF. CDR3 in DNA: TGCAGCCAAACTCGGACGCAGAACACTGAAGCTTTCTTT. Full variable domain (missing parts from reference TRBV29-1 and TRBJ1-1): SAVISQKPSRDICQRGTSLTIQCQVDSQVTMMFWYRQQPGQSLTLIATANQGSEATYESGFVIDKFPISRPNLTFSTLTVSNMSPEDSSIYLCSQTRTQNTEAFFGQGTRLTVV.

In this sample, this clonotype turned up a few times. The J gene is TRBJ1-5, the V gene TRBV19; D uncertain. Germline-derived CDR1 and CDR2 are LNHDA and SQIVND (reference sequence). This CDR3 is built from 15 residues. Trimming pared 3 bases from V and 7 bases from J, leaving 16 bases between. The CDR3 region is CASSMRAGSGQPQHF. The CDR3 DNA follows: TGTGCCAGTAGTATGCGGGCGGGTTCTGGGCAGCCCCAGCATTTT.

The chain uses TRBV6-5 and TRBJ1-6, with D perhaps matching TRBD1 (5 bases). Germline CDR1 and CDR2: MNHEY and SVGAGI. This CDR3 is 16 amino acids long. Between the trimmed V and J ends, which lost 0 bases and 3 bases, there was a span of 9 bases. CDR3 in DNA: TGTGCCAGCAGTTACTCTGGGGGGTACTATAATTCACCCCTCCACTTT. Amino acids: CASSYSGGYYNSPLHF.

The table lists this clonotype with a few counts. The chain employs TRBV7-9 and TRBJ1-4, with 8 bases aligning to TRBD1. Germline CDR1 SEHNR, CDR2 FQNEAQ (reference sequence). This CDR3 has 15 amino acids. J lost 6 bases, V lost 3 bases, and 6 bases had no gene match. This chain's CDR3 is CASSFWTGSDEKLFF. DNA for the CDR3: TGTGCCAGCAGCTTTTGGACAGGGAGTGATGAAAAACTGTTTTTT.

The chain is built from TRBV5-6 and TRBJ2-1; 12 bases fit TRBD2. This CDR3 region has 16 residues. The germline CDR1 and CDR2 sequences are SGHDT and YYEEEE. Unmatched junction bases numbered 10, after V lost 4 bases and J lost 8 bases. The CDR3 DNA follows: TGTGCCAGCAGCCCTGGAGGCGGACTAGCGGGACATGAGCAGTTCTTC. This codes for CASSPGGGLAGHEQFF. Full variable domain (missing parts from reference TRBV5-6 and TRBJ2-1): DAGVTQSPTHLIKTRGQQVTLRCSPKSGHDTVSWYQQALGQGPQFIFQYYEEEERQRGNFPDRFSGHQFPNYSSELNVNALLLGDSALYLCASSPGGGLAGHEQFFGPGTRLTVL.

This clonotype showed up just a few times. V gene TRBV6-2 or TRBV6-3 combines with J gene TRBJ2-1; perhaps TRBD2 as D (7 bases). V lost 7 bases to trimming and J lost 2 bases, with 15 bases between them. Germline CDR1 is MNHEY and CDR2 is SVGEGT. The CDR3 has 15 residues. In DNA form, the CDR3 reads TGTGCCAGCATACCTTGGGGGGGCCCCTACAATGAGCAGTTCTTC. Its protein product is CASIPWGGPYNEQFF.

Ten or more counts support this clonotype. The chain carries TRBV6-5 and TRBJ1-1; D gene uncertain. The CDR3 sequence is 13 residues long. The V end lost 10 bases, the J end lost 0 bases, and 12 bases lay between the germline ends. Germline loops: CDR1 MNHEY, CDR2 SVGAGI. CDR3 region: CATNLGVNTEAFF. The CDR3 DNA follows: TGTGCCACCAATTTAGGAGTGAACACTGAAGCTTTCTTT.

In this sample, this clonotype turned up a few times. This rearrangement joins TRBV4-1 to TRBJ1-5; no reliable D call. Germline CDR1 MGHRA, CDR2 YSYEKL. Trimming removed 0 bases at V and 5 bases at J, with 11 bases between. The CDR3 covers 15 residues. CDR3 sequence: CASSQEADGYQPQHF. The CDR3 nucleotides are TGCGCCAGCAGCCAAGAAGCGGACGGATATCAGCCCCAGCATTTT.

In its sample, this clonotype was seen many times. The chain carries TRBV7-8 and TRBJ2-2; D is possibly TRBD1 or TRBD2 (5 bases each). V dropped 0 bases and J dropped 6 bases, with 14 bases sitting between them. Germline-derived CDR1 and CDR2 are SGHVS and FQNEAQ. The CDR3 is made up of 16 amino acids. In nucleotides, the CDR3 is TGTGCCAGCAGCTTAGCTGGGGGTGGTTGGTCCGGGGAGCTGTTTTTT. This encodes CASSLAGGGWSGELFF.

This clonotype has at least ten counts. The chain employs TRBV7-2 and TRBJ1-5; weak D call: TRBD1 (6 bases). There are 14 residues in the CDR3. Germline V gives CDR1 SGHTA, CDR2 FQGNSA. Trimming removed 2 bases at V and 8 bases at J, with 13 bases between. CDR3 residues: CASSLRGAGEPQHF. The CDR3, as DNA: TGTGCCAGCAGCTTAAGGGGGGCGGGGGAGCCCCAGCATTTT.

The CDR3 here is CASSYTVPGDEQYF. As DNA, the CDR3 is TGTGCCAGCAGTTATACGGTTCCAGGGGACGAGCAGTACTTC. The genes are TRBV6-6 and TRBJ2-7, with D maybe TRBD1 (6 bases). The V and J ends lost 3 bases and 5 bases respectively, with 14 bases between them. The germline V gene has CDR1 MNHNY and CDR2 SVGAGI (reference sequence). The CDR3 runs 14 residues.

DNA of the CDR3: TGCAGTGCTCCCGGGAGGGGGACAGGGGACACTGAAGCTTTCTTT. Translated, it gives CSAPGRGTGDTEAFF. The J gene is TRBJ1-1, the V gene TRBV20-1, with 10 bases fitting TRBD1. Germline CDR1 DFQATT, CDR2 SNEGSKA (reference sequence). The ends lost 5 bases at V and 3 bases at J; junction bases unmatched: 9. The CDR3 has 15 amino acids.

This chain joins TRBV12-3 or TRBV12-4 and TRBJ2-5, with a weak D call TRBD1 (6 bases). The V end lost 5 bases, the J end lost 1 base, and 14 bases lay between the germline ends. This CDR3 has 15 amino acids. In nucleotides, the CDR3 is TGTGCCAGCAGTGCTCTTGACAGGACCCAAGAGACCCAGTACTTC. Its translation is CASSALDRTQETQYF.

This clonotype was observed a few times. One junction end does not reproduce the germline sequence, and a read error may be involved. The chain has TRBV20-1 and TRBJ2-5, with TRBD2 matching over 7 bases. The CDR3 runs to 13 residues. From germline, CDR1 is DFQATT and CDR2 SNEGSKA (reference sequence). CDR3 bases: TGCAGTGGTAGAACTAGCGCCCGGCCGACCCAGTACTTC. This codes for CSGRTSARPTQYF.

The CDR3 sequence: CSAPPPSGLNNEQFF. CDR3 nucleotides: TGCAGTGCTCCTCCGCCTAGCGGACTTAACAATGAGCAGTTCTTC. The rearrangement joins TRBV20-1 to TRBJ2-1; 7 nucleotides match TRBD2. The CDR3 extends over 15 amino acids. CDR1 and CDR2 (germline): DFQATT, SNEGSKA (reference sequence). After removal of 5 bases from V and 5 bases from J, the junction contained 12 bases not matched to a gene.

The V and J genes are TRBV29-1 and TRBJ1-6, with 11 nucleotides matching TRBD1. Trimming cost V 4 bases and J 10 bases; bases outside gene matches: 6. The CDR3 sequence is 14 residues long. Germline V gives CDR1 SQVTM, CDR2 ANQGSEA. CDR3 bases: TGCAGCGTTGGGGACAGGGGGTCCGGGTCACCCCTCCACTTT. The encoded protein is CSVGDRGSGSPLHF. The full variable domain, its missing parts supplied by reference TRBV29-1 and TRBJ1-6, is SAVISQKPSRDICQRGTSLTIQCQVDSQVTMMFWYRQQPGQSLTLIATANQGSEATYESGFVIDKFPISRPNLTFSTLTVSNMSPEDSSIYLCSVGDRGSGSPLHFGNGTRLTVT.

The V call is TRBV5-1, the J call TRBJ1-5; D remains ambiguous. Deletions cut 1 base from V and 0 bases from J, with 8 bases between. Germline CDR1 and CDR2: SGHRS and YFSETQ. The CDR3 spans 15 residues. CDR3: CASSLWGDSNQPQHF. The DNA for the CDR3 is TGCGCCAGCAGCTTGTGGGGTGATAGCAATCAGCCCCAGCATTTT.